This is a list of T cell receptor beta chains from one sample in a study of shared clonotypes between healthy human individuals. Method: immunoSEQ multiplex PCR; TCRdb's copy keeps in-frame clones and lacks some. This sample has around 2.5 million clones; roughly 93% occur once, and the top ten carry around 0.37%. Material for sequencing was naive CD4+ T cells from PBMCs. The receptors derive from a man aged 18 to 35 in good health. Some clones in this sample may be carry-over from other donors' samples. Both conserved end residues are part of each CDR3. The order of the fields is CDR3 protein, CDR3 DNA, clone size, J gene, V gene, D gene, CDR3 length. The D gene is left open where the match is weak. Clone sizes are given selectively: once, few, many, or a class where the clone is expanded.

cdr3_aa: CASSFGGREYNEQFF; cdr3_nt: TGTGCCAGCAGCTTCGGGGGCAGAGAATACAATGAGCAGTTCTTC; clone_size: once; j_call: TRBJ2-1; v_call: TRBV7-3; d_call: .; cdr3_length: 15
cdr3_aa: CASSLEVAGGNEQFF; cdr3_nt: TGTGCCAGCAGCTTAGAGGTCGCGGGAGGGAATGAGCAGTTCTTC; clone_size: .; j_call: TRBJ2-1; v_call: TRBV7-2; d_call: TRBD2; cdr3_length: 15
cdr3_aa: CASSGIGLAGGWGETQYF; cdr3_nt: TGTGCCAGCAGTGGAATTGGGCTAGCGGGAGGCTGGGGAGAGACCCAGTACTTC; clone_size: .; j_call: TRBJ2-5; v_call: TRBV2; d_call: TRBD2; cdr3_length: 18
cdr3_aa: CASSQSWSGSGETQYF; cdr3_nt: TGTGCCAGCAGCCAAAGCTGGTCCGGGAGTGGAGAGACCCAGTACTTC; clone_size: .; j_call: TRBJ2-5; v_call: TRBV5-8; d_call: .; cdr3_length: 16
cdr3_aa: CASKTSINTDTQYF; cdr3_nt: TGTGCCAGTAAGACTAGCATCAACACAGATACGCAGTATTTT; clone_size: .; j_call: TRBJ2-3; v_call: TRBV19; d_call: TRBD2; cdr3_length: 14
cdr3_aa: CASSLVGTQYGYTF; cdr3_nt: TGTGCCAGCAGCTTAGTTGGGACACAGTATGGCTACACCTTC; clone_size: .; j_call: TRBJ1-2; v_call: TRBV7-9; d_call: .; cdr3_length: 14
cdr3_aa: CASSESGTSGTDTQYF; cdr3_nt: TGCGCCAGCAGTGAGTCGGGGACTAGCGGGACGGATACGCAGTATTTT; clone_size: .; j_call: TRBJ2-3; v_call: TRBV10-1; d_call: TRBD2; cdr3_length: 16
cdr3_aa: CASSLQEGTEAFF; cdr3_nt: TGTGCCAGCAGCTTACAGGAGGGCACTGAAGCTTTCTTT; clone_size: .; j_call: TRBJ1-1; v_call: TRBV7-9; d_call: .; cdr3_length: 13
cdr3_aa: CASSTGRGSGLLSYNEQFF; cdr3_nt: TGTGCCAGCAGCACAGGACGAGGTAGCGGGCTGCTCTCCTACAATGAGCAGTTCTTC; clone_size: .; j_call: TRBJ2-1; v_call: TRBV21-1; d_call: .; cdr3_length: 19
cdr3_aa: CAARQSRYGYTF; cdr3_nt: TGTGCCGCGAGACAGTCCCGCTATGGCTACACCTTC; clone_size: few; j_call: TRBJ1-2; v_call: TRBV28; d_call: .; cdr3_length: 12
cdr3_aa: CASSAAQIVTEAFF; cdr3_nt: TGTGCCAGCAGCGCGGCACAAATTGTCACTGAAGCTTTCTTT; clone_size: once; j_call: TRBJ1-1; v_call: TRBV2; d_call: .; cdr3_length: 14
cdr3_aa: CASSEAQGESYTF; cdr3_nt: TGTGCCAGCAGTGAAGCGCAGGGGGAAAGCTACACCTTC; clone_size: once; j_call: TRBJ1-2; v_call: TRBV6-1; d_call: TRBD1; cdr3_length: 13
cdr3_aa: CASSQVYNEKLFF; cdr3_nt: TGTGCCAGCTCACAAGTCTATAATGAAAAACTGTTTTTT; clone_size: .; j_call: TRBJ1-4; v_call: TRBV18; d_call: .; cdr3_length: 13
cdr3_aa: CASSLGLAGDVEQFF; cdr3_nt: TGTGCCAGCAGCTTGGGCCTAGCGGGAGACGTCGAGCAGTTCTTC; clone_size: once; j_call: TRBJ2-1; v_call: TRBV5-6; d_call: TRBD2; cdr3_length: 15
cdr3_aa: CASSVARSIEKLFF; cdr3_nt: TGTGCCAGCAGCGTAGCCAGGTCTATTGAAAAACTGTTTTTT; clone_size: .; j_call: TRBJ1-4; v_call: TRBV9; d_call: .; cdr3_length: 14
cdr3_aa: CASSDNRASSYNEQFF; cdr3_nt: TGTGCCAGCAGTGATAACAGGGCAAGCTCCTACAATGAGCAGTTCTTC; clone_size: .; j_call: TRBJ2-1; v_call: TRBV6-1; d_call: .; cdr3_length: 16
cdr3_aa: CASSLVHPGYKLYEQYF; cdr3_nt: TGTGCCAGCAGCTTGGTTCACCCGGGTTACAAACTATACGAGCAGTACTTC; clone_size: once; j_call: TRBJ2-7; v_call: TRBV7-9; d_call: .; cdr3_length: 17
cdr3_aa: CSASKTANNEQFF; cdr3_nt: TGCAGCGCGTCCAAGACTGCAAACAATGAGCAGTTCTTC; clone_size: .; j_call: TRBJ2-1; v_call: TRBV29-1; d_call: .; cdr3_length: 13
cdr3_aa: CASSQQQDADYGYTF; cdr3_nt: TGTGCCAGCAGCCAACAACAGGATGCTGACTATGGCTACACCTTC; clone_size: .; j_call: TRBJ1-2; v_call: TRBV4-2; d_call: .; cdr3_length: 15
cdr3_aa: CASSPPGSVRTDTQYF; cdr3_nt: TGTGCCAGCTCACCCCCTGGGAGCGTACGCACAGATACGCAGTATTTT; clone_size: .; j_call: TRBJ2-3; v_call: TRBV18; d_call: .; cdr3_length: 16
cdr3_aa: CSARGPYEQYF; cdr3_nt: TGCAGTGCTAGGGGACCGTACGAGCAGTACTTC; clone_size: .; j_call: TRBJ2-7; v_call: TRBV20-1; d_call: .; cdr3_length: 11
cdr3_aa: CASSLHTTSGRGNEQFF; cdr3_nt: TGCGCCAGCAGCTTGCATACGACTAGCGGGAGGGGCAATGAGCAGTTCTTC; clone_size: .; j_call: TRBJ2-1; v_call: TRBV5-1; d_call: TRBD2; cdr3_length: 17
cdr3_aa: CASSKVGLAGRTDTQYF; cdr3_nt: TGTGCCAGCAGCAAAGTGGGACTGGCGGGGCGCACAGATACGCAGTATTTT; clone_size: .; j_call: TRBJ2-3; v_call: TRBV21-1; d_call: .; cdr3_length: 17
cdr3_aa: CSVETHATVNTEAFF; cdr3_nt: TGCAGCGTTGAAACCCACGCGACAGTGAACACTGAAGCTTTCTTT; clone_size: few; j_call: TRBJ1-1; v_call: TRBV29-1; d_call: .; cdr3_length: 15
cdr3_aa: CASSPDGYNEQFF; cdr3_nt: TGTGCCAGCAGTCCTGACGGATACAATGAGCAGTTCTTC; clone_size: .; j_call: TRBJ2-1; v_call: TRBV6-6; d_call: .; cdr3_length: 13
cdr3_aa: CASSPGGGLYEQYF; cdr3_nt: TGTGCCAGCAGCCCGGGGGGGGGCTTATACGAGCAGTACTTC; clone_size: .; j_call: TRBJ2-7; v_call: TRBV28; d_call: TRBD2; cdr3_length: 14
cdr3_aa: CASSYAQRGNTGELFF; cdr3_nt: TGTGCCAGCAGTTACGCCCAGCGGGGGAACACCGGGGAGCTGTTTTTT; clone_size: .; j_call: TRBJ2-2; v_call: TRBV6-6; d_call: TRBD2; cdr3_length: 16
cdr3_aa: CAWSPGGGYTF; cdr3_nt: TGTGCCTGGAGCCCAGGGGGTGGCTACACCTTC; clone_size: .; j_call: TRBJ1-2; v_call: TRBV30; d_call: TRBD1; cdr3_length: 11
cdr3_aa: CASSPPQVETQYF; cdr3_nt: TGTGCCAGCTCACCACCTCAGGTGGAGACCCAGTACTTC; clone_size: .; j_call: TRBJ2-5; v_call: TRBV18; d_call: .; cdr3_length: 13
cdr3_aa: CSGGQGYFQETQYF; cdr3_nt: TGCAGCGGCGGACAGGGCTACTTCCAAGAGACCCAGTACTTC; clone_size: .; j_call: TRBJ2-5; v_call: TRBV29-1; d_call: TRBD1; cdr3_length: 14
cdr3_aa: CATPGFVVGQPQHF; cdr3_nt: TGTGCCACCCCTGGATTTGTGGTCGGACAGCCCCAGCATTTT; clone_size: .; j_call: TRBJ1-5; v_call: TRBV19; d_call: .; cdr3_length: 14
cdr3_aa: CASSIEYGYTF; cdr3_nt: TGTGCCAGCAGCATCGAGTATGGCTACACCTTC; clone_size: once; j_call: TRBJ1-2; v_call: TRBV7-9; d_call: .; cdr3_length: 11
cdr3_aa: CASSRLKRDQYF; cdr3_nt: TGTGCCAGCAGCCGCTTAAAGCGCGACCAGTACTTC; clone_size: .; j_call: TRBJ2-5; v_call: TRBV7-2; d_call: .; cdr3_length: 12
cdr3_aa: CSAQRGGYTF; cdr3_nt: TGCAGTGCTCAGAGGGGTGGCTACACCTTC; clone_size: once; j_call: TRBJ1-2; v_call: TRBV20-1; d_call: .; cdr3_length: 10
cdr3_aa: CASSLGREGQDEQYF; cdr3_nt: TGCGCCAGCAGCTTGGGACGGGAGGGCCAGGACGAGCAGTACTTC; clone_size: .; j_call: TRBJ2-7; v_call: TRBV5-1; d_call: TRBD2; cdr3_length: 15
cdr3_aa: CASRPQRFPSTDTQYF; cdr3_nt: TGTGCCAGCAGGCCGCAACGATTTCCTAGCACAGATACGCAGTATTTT; clone_size: .; j_call: TRBJ2-3; v_call: TRBV7-8; d_call: .; cdr3_length: 16
cdr3_aa: CASSFLGTGEEKLFF; cdr3_nt: TGCGCCAGCAGCTTCCTCGGGACAGGGGAAGAAAAACTGTTTTTT; clone_size: .; j_call: TRBJ1-4; v_call: TRBV5-1; d_call: TRBD1; cdr3_length: 15
cdr3_aa: CAISERAQETQYF; cdr3_nt: TGTGCCATCAGTGAGCGGGCACAAGAGACCCAGTACTTC; clone_size: .; j_call: TRBJ2-5; v_call: TRBV10-3; d_call: .; cdr3_length: 13
cdr3_aa: CASRMDPPAGELFF; cdr3_nt: TGTGCCAGCAGAATGGACCCTCCCGCAGGGGAGCTGTTTTTT; clone_size: .; j_call: TRBJ2-2; v_call: TRBV2; d_call: .; cdr3_length: 14
cdr3_aa: CASSDPGNSYGYTF; cdr3_nt: TGTGCCAGCAGTGACCCGGGAAACAGTTATGGCTACACCTTC; clone_size: once; j_call: TRBJ1-2; v_call: TRBV28; d_call: .; cdr3_length: 14
cdr3_aa: CSVVQGTYEQYF; cdr3_nt: TGCAGCGTTGTTCAGGGTACCTACGAGCAGTACTTC; clone_size: .; j_call: TRBJ2-7; v_call: TRBV29-1; d_call: .; cdr3_length: 12
cdr3_aa: CASSLTGRDQYF; cdr3_nt: TGTGCCAGCAGCTTAACCGGCCGGGACCAGTACTTC; clone_size: few; j_call: TRBJ2-5; v_call: TRBV7-3; d_call: .; cdr3_length: 12
cdr3_aa: CASRAVGGPYEQYF; cdr3_nt: TGTGCCAGTAGGGCGGTCGGGGGACCCTACGAGCAGTACTTC; clone_size: .; j_call: TRBJ2-7; v_call: TRBV19; d_call: .; cdr3_length: 14
cdr3_aa: CASGRDSYEQYF; cdr3_nt: TGTGCCAGCGGAAGGGACAGCTACGAGCAGTACTTC; clone_size: .; j_call: TRBJ2-7; v_call: TRBV9; d_call: TRBD1; cdr3_length: 12
cdr3_aa: CASSSGYTSYEQYF; cdr3_nt: TGTGCCAGCAGCTCCGGTTACACCTCCTACGAGCAGTACTTC; clone_size: .; j_call: TRBJ2-7; v_call: TRBV9; d_call: .; cdr3_length: 14
cdr3_aa: CASTQTGGGYEQYF; cdr3_nt: TGTGCCAGCACCCAAACGGGAGGAGGGTACGAGCAGTACTTC; clone_size: .; j_call: TRBJ2-7; v_call: TRBV6-1; d_call: TRBD2; cdr3_length: 14